This T cell receptor (beta chain) was identified in a study of identical twins (dated by TCRdb to 2015 to 2016). The study in broad terms: To test whether fetal clonotypes persist, this study deep-sequenced TCR alpha and beta repertoires from monozygotic twins, from unrelated adults of various ages, and from cord blood. To rule out contamination, replicate twin experiments were performed at different times with different library preparation protocols.

What the authors observed across the whole study: Fewer insertions were carried by abundant cord blood beta clonotypes, a similar but weaker trend appeared in young adult naive repertoires, and no such trend appeared in memory repertoires. In beta out-of-frame sequences, excess twin sharing was weaker, because having fewer shared sequences lowered the signal-to-noise ratio. Zero-insertion analyses could be partly confounded by invariant T cells such as MAIT and iNKT, though diverse VJ usage argued against such confounding for most clonotypes. Compared with coincidental sharing between unrelated individuals, out-of-frame TCR alpha sequences shared between twins had an excess of sequences with low generation probability. Conclusions relied on cross-sectional statistical analysis, since the same donors could not be followed over many years. Out-of-frame TCR alpha sharing in monozygotic twins was systematically underestimated by recombination models, whereas sharing between unrelated individuals was in agreement with the recombination models.

Receptors were amplified or captured by 5' RACE. Sequenced using an Illumina HiSeq 2000. A universal primer binding site was introduced by template switching, and a unique molecular identifier was present in the final cDNA, enabling accurate counting of TCR cDNA molecules. Specific primers in the conserved constant-segment region were used to synthesize first-strand cDNA for TCR alpha and beta chains. Each cDNA library was double barcoded, with a SMART-Mk sample barcode plus Illumina barcodes, to control for contamination. Two successive PCR steps introduced TruSeq adapter sequences along with Illumina sample barcodes. The TCR alpha and beta cDNA libraries were sequenced on the Illumina HiSeq platform using custom primers. The paper's data handling went like this. Raw reads were processed with MiGEC to extract unique molecular identifiers, and MiXCR was used to determine CDR3 positions. Recombination models were inferred per individual with the repgenHMM and IGoR tools using an EM algorithm. Shared clonotype analysis was performed with the tcR package in R, normalizing sharing by the product of cloneset sizes. To study raw recombination without the effects of thymic and clonal selection, out-of-frame nonproductive sequences were analyzed. TCRdb redid the processing of the public reads, applying fastp at Q25 and MiXCR, and retained in-frame beta chains. Every distinct CDR3 protein forms one entry, paired with its most common genes and DNA. The V and J calls were not made by the authors but by TCRdb's processing. The sample records more than 400,000 distinct CDR3 sequences, about 15% of which are singletons. Roughly 0.43% of the sample rests with the top ten.

This clonotype has at least ten counts. This clone's antigen is unknown. One junction end disagrees with the germline gene, perhaps due to a read error. Only healthy Caucasian donors were included. The twin cohort comprised three pairs of female monozygotic twins, all aged about 18 to 30 years. Positive isolation kits from Invitrogen were used to isolate CD4+ and CD8+ T cell populations. The germline V gene (reference sequence) gives CDR1 as DFQATT and CDR2 as SNEGSKA. Reading from cysteine to phenylalanine, the CDR3 counts 13 amino acids. Kept here is only the CDR3 DNA, which spans 39 bases and is read in frame from base 1. The data were also submitted as part of a second study, on yellow fever vaccine responses in identical twins. As the second publication notes: The authors reported that the T cell response to vaccination in identical twins appeared partly convergent and partly personalized. Focusing on identical twins, the study followed the T cell clones that responded to the vaccine, and did so with precision.

Sequencing was done on a sample of CD4+ T cells sorted from blood. This TCR was recovered from a woman in her late teens or twenties in good health. The chain joins TRBV20-1 to TRBJ2-3, with the D segment possibly TRBD1 or TRBD2, each aligning over 6 bases. DNA sequence: TGCAGTGCAAGAGGGGGGCCTGCAGATACGCAGTATTTT. Its translation is CSARGGPADTQYF.